This entry features one T cell receptor beta chain sequence. Its specificity is not known. The sample originates from a study of blood T cells in healthy people across ages. Through a sample-barcoded 5' primer and a J-beta primer mix, a second PCR was run for roughly 6 to 11 cycles. Template switching added a 12-random-nucleotide identifier to every cDNA molecule. TCRdb reprocessed the 5' RACE reads via MiXCR and lists one record per CDR3 protein. Here the sample spans about 1.7 million distinct CDR3 sequences, roughly 27% being singletons. Study observations and caveats: A strong correlation between TCR beta diversity and naive T cell percentage was seen. Unsorted PBMCs blocked a conclusive comparison of naive and antigen-experienced cells.

Each sample yielded at least 6 million isolated PBMCs. This CDR3 region has 16 residues. V was clipped by 3 bases and J by 1 base; unmatched bases: 8. Germline values: CDR1 LGHDT, CDR2 YNNKEL (reference sequence). The specimen sequenced was blood. This TCR derives from a woman in her thirties in good health. This chain uses TRBV3-1 with TRBJ1-1; 7 nucleotides line up with TRBD1. The CDR3 is CASSQRHGTENTEAFF. The CDR3 bases are TGTGCCAGCAGCCAGAGACACGGGACAGAGAACACTGAAGCTTTCTTT.